This TCR beta chain stems from a study of cytomegalovirus exposure and HLA in healthy donors. For the study at large: Most genotyped donors, 75% to 85% of more than 300, had Caucasian-associated genetic ancestry.

Germline V gives CDR1 SQVTM, CDR2 ANQGSEA. CDR3 size: 13 residues. The V and J ends lost 6 bases and 4 bases respectively, with 15 bases between them. The study ran its PCR with 60 Vbeta and 13 Jbeta primers. TCRdb keeps only in-frame clones here, not all; method: immunoSEQ multiplex PCR. The sample contains 150,000 to 200,000 clones, 75% to 80% of which appear only once. This sequence originates from a woman aged 45 to 65 in good health and CMV-seropositive. The sample was PBMCs. The rearrangement joins TRBV29-1 to TRBJ1-1, with D possibly matching TRBD1 (6 bases). The DNA of the CDR3 is TGCAGCGTCGTTGGGGGGGCGGGCACTGAAGCTTTCTTT. It translates to CSVVGGAGTEAFF.